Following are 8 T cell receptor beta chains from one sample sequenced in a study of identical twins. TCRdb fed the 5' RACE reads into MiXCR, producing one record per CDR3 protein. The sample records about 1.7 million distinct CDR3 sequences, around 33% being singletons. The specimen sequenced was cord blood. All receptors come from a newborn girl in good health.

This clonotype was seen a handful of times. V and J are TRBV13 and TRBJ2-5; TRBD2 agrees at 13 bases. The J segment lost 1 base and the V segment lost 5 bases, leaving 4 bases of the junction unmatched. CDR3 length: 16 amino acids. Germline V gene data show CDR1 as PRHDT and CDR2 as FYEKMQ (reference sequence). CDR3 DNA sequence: TGTGCCAGCAGCCGACGACTAGCGGGAGGCCAAGAGACCCAGTACTTC. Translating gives CASSRRLAGGQETQYF.

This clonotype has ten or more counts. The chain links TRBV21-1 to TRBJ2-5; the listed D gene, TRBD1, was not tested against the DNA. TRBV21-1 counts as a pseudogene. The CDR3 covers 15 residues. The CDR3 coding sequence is TGTGCCAGCAGCAAATTTGGCAGGGGACAAGAGACCCAGTACTTC. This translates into CASSKFGRGQETQYF.

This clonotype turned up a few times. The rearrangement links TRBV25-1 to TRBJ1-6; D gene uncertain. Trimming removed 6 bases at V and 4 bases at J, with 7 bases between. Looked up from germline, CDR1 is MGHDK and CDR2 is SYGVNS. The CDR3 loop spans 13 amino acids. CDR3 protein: CASRDFYNSPLHF. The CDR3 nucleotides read TGTGCCAGCAGGGACTTTTATAATTCACCCCTCCACTTT.

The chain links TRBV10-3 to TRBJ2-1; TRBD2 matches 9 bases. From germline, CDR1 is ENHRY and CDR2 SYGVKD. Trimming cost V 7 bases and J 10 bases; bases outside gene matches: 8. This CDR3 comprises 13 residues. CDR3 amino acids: CAITGTSKGEQFF. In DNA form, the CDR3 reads TGTGCCATCACCGGGACTAGCAAAGGGGAGCAGTTCTTC.

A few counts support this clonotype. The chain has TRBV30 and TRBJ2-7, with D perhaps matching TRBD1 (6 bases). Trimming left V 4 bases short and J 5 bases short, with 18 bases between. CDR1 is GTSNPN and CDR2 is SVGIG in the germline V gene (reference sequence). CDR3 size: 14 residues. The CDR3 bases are TGTGCCTGGAATAAAGGGGGAGTACCCCACGAGCAGTACTTC. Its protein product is CAWNKGGVPHEQYF.

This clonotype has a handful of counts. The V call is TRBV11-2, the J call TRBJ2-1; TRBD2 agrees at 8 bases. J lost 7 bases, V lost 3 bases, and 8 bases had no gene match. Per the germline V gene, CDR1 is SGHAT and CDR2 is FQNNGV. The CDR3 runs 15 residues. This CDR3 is CASSFPAGAGNEQFF. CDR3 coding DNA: TGTGCCAGCAGCTTTCCAGCGGGAGCGGGGAATGAGCAGTTCTTC. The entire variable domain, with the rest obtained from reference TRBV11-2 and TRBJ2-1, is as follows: EAGVAQSPRYKIIEKRQSVAFWCNPISGHATLYWYQQILGQGPKLLIQFQNNGVVDDSQLPKDRFSAERLKGVDSTLKIQPAKLEDSAVYLCASSFPAGAGNEQFFGPGTRLTVL.

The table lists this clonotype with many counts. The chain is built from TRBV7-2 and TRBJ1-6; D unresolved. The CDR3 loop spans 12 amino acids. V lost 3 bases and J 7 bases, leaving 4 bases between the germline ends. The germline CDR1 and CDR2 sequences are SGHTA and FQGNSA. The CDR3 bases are TGTGCCAGCAGCTTGACAAATTCACCCCTCCACTTT. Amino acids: CASSLTNSPLHF.

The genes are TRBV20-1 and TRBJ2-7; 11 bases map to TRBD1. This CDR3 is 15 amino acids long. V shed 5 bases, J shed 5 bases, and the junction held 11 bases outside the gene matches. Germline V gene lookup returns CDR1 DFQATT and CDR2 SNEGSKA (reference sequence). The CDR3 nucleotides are TGCAGTGCTCAACCACCAAGGGACAGGGGGAACGAGCAGTACTTC. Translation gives CSAQPPRDRGNEQYF.